The 21 T cell receptor beta chains below come from one sample, sequenced in a study of shared clonotypes between healthy human individuals. Only in-frame clones appear in the TCRdb table, and some are missing; sequencing was by immunoSEQ multiplex PCR. The repertoire holds some 1,900,000 clones, with roughly 95% as singletons. Cells designated naive CD8 were CD45RO-negative and were positively selected for CCR7, with terminally differentiated effector memory CD45RA+ cells excluded. The sample consisted of naive CD8+ T cells sorted from blood. The receptors were sampled from a man aged 18-30 years in good health.

V usage is TRBV6-5 and J usage is TRBJ1-1, with no clear D. CDR1 MNHEY and CDR2 SVGAGI come from the germline V gene. V was pared by 8 bases and J by 7 bases, with 11 bases between. The CDR3 is made up of 11 amino acids. The CDR3 loop is CASGVTDEAFF. The CDR3, as DNA: TGTGCCAGCGGTGTGACGGATGAAGCTTTCTTT.

This rearrangement joins TRBV4-2 to TRBJ2-4; TRBD2 is a possible D gene (5 bases). Germline CDR1 is LGHNA and CDR2 is YNFKEQ. V shed 0 bases and J shed 0 bases, with 12 bases lying between them. There are 17 residues in the CDR3. CDR3 protein: CASSQEEGVIAKNIQYF. The CDR3 DNA reads as TGTGCCAGCAGCCAAGAAGAGGGCGTCATAGCCAAAAACATTCAGTACTTC.

The rearrangement joins TRBV2 to TRBJ1-2; D might be TRBD1 (5 bases). V lost 6 bases to trimming and J lost 0 bases, with 14 bases between them. Germline values: CDR1 SNHLY, CDR2 FYNNEI. This CDR3 is 15 amino acids long. This CDR3 is CASRPGTLANYGYTF. The CDR3 DNA sequence: TGTGCCAGCAGGCCCGGGACGCTAGCTAACTATGGCTACACCTTC. Supplemented by reference TRBV2 and TRBJ1-2, the full variable domain reads EPEVTQTPSHQVTQMGQEVILRCVPISNHLYFYWYRQILGQKVEFLVSFYNNEISEKSEIFDDQFSVERPDGSNFTLKIRSTKLEDSAMYFCASRPGTLANYGYTFGSGTRLTVV.

This clone was seen only once. Compared with germline, one end of the junction differs, possibly owing to a read error. The CDR3 nucleotides read TGCGCCAGCAGTTTGGGACAGGGCCTTACCGGGGAGCTGTTTTTT. It specifies CASSLGQGLTGELFF. The chain combines TRBV5-1 with TRBJ2-2, with 9 bases aligning to TRBD1. CDR3 length equals 15 residues. Germline V gene sequence: CDR1 SGHRS, CDR2 YFSETQ.

J is TRBJ2-5 and V is TRBV5-6, with D perhaps matching TRBD1 (5 bases). In germline, CDR1 is SGHDT, CDR2 YYEEEE. Trimming took 0 bases from V and 3 from J, leaving 9 bases between them. The CDR3 contains 14 residues. The CDR3 protein is CASSLVQVEETQYF. The CDR3 nucleotides are TGTGCCAGCAGCTTGGTACAGGTGGAAGAGACCCAGTACTTC.

V and J are TRBV5-1 and TRBJ1-1, with D unclear. The ends were cut back, 0 bases at V and 5 bases at J, with 11 bases in the middle. Per the germline V gene, CDR1 is SGHRS and CDR2 is YFSETQ. This CDR3 is 14 amino acids long. CDR3 sequence: CASSLGAVGTEAFF. In DNA, the CDR3 is TGCGCCAGCAGCTTGGGAGCCGTAGGGACTGAAGCTTTCTTT.

Regarding this clone: The sample contains more than one DNA sequence encoding this CDR3. The J gene is TRBJ2-7, the V gene TRBV9; the match to TRBD1 covers 8 bases. The germline CDR1 and CDR2 sequences are SGDLS and YYNGEE. J gave up 0 bases and V 3 bases, and 5 bases lay outside the gene matches. The CDR3 sequence is 15 residues long. The CDR3 loop is CASSAGTGLSYEQYF. CDR3 DNA sequence: TGTGCCAGCAGCGCTGGGACAGGACTCTCCTACGAGCAGTACTTC. Full variable domain (rest looked up from reference TRBV9 and TRBJ2-7): DSGVTQTPKHLITATGQRVTLRCSPRSGDLSVYWYQQSLDQGLQFLIQYYNGEERAKGNILERFSAQQFPDLHSELNLSSLELGDSALYFCASSAGTGLSYEQYFGPGTRLTVT.

The chain carries TRBV9 and TRBJ1-5; D perhaps matches TRBD1 (5 bases). V was trimmed by 6 bases and J by 0 bases, leaving 10 bases between them. The CDR3 runs to 14 residues. Germline values: CDR1 SGDLS, CDR2 YYNGEE. CDR3 DNA: TGTGCCAGCAATGGGGGGGATAGCAATCAGCCCCAGCATTTT. Translated: CASNGGDSNQPQHF.

In its sample, this clone was seen a few times. Other DNA sequences from this sample encode an identical CDR3 as well. V is TRBV9 and J is TRBJ1-2; D gene uncertain. The V end lost 0 bases, the J end lost 5 bases, and 5 bases lay between the germline ends. This CDR3 is built from 12 residues. Germline V lookup: CDR1 SGDLS, CDR2 YYNGEE. DNA for the CDR3: TGTGCCAGCAGCGTAGACAGTTATGGCTACACCTTC. Its protein is CASSVDSYGYTF.

The chain links TRBV10-1 to TRBJ2-1; D not certain. The germline V and J ends were trimmed by 6 bases and 9 bases, with 9 bases remaining between them. CDR1 is WNHNN and CDR2 is SYGVQD in the germline V gene (reference sequence). CDR3 length: 11 residues. CDR3 sequence: CASSESIEQFF. CDR3 DNA sequence: TGCGCCAGCAGCGAATCGATTGAGCAGTTCTTC.

The genes are TRBV11-2 and TRBJ2-3, with 7 positions matching TRBD1. There are 17 residues in the CDR3. J was trimmed by 3 bases and V by 5 bases; bases with no gene match: 14. Germline V gene data show CDR1 as SGHAT and CDR2 as FQNNGV. The CDR3 DNA reads TGTGCCAGCAGCCAGGAGAGAGGGGGCCTTGGGACAGATACGCAGTATTTT. Its translation is CASSQERGGLGTDTQYF.

Notes on this clone: This sample includes further DNA sequences coding for the same CDR3. V usage is TRBV4-3 and J usage is TRBJ2-7; D is undetermined. V was cut by 0 bases and J by 2 bases, with 8 bases left in between. Per the germline V gene, CDR1 is LGHNA and CDR2 is YSLEER. CDR3 length: 14 residues. In DNA, the CDR3 is TGCGCCAGCAGCCAAGACGCAGGTGCCTACGAGCAGTACTTC. This sequence encodes CASSQDAGAYEQYF.

The chain links TRBV19 to TRBJ1-2; D may be TRBD1 (6 bases). Trimming took off 6 bases at V and 0 bases at J, with 17 bases between the two ends. The length of the CDR3 is 16 residues. CDR1 is LNHDA and CDR2 is SQIVND in the germline V gene (reference sequence). CDR3 bases: TGTGCCAGTAGGAACCCGGGACAAGGAGCTAACTATGGCTACACCTTC. It yields the protein CASRNPGQGANYGYTF.

This clone was counted only a few times. The sample holds other DNA sequences that translate to the same CDR3. The chain links TRBV9 to TRBJ2-7; possibly TRBD2 for D (6 bases). Germline CDR1 and CDR2: SGDLS and YYNGEE. The CDR3 has 14 amino acids. The V and J ends lost 0 bases and 0 bases respectively, with 7 bases between them. This chain's CDR3 is CASSVVGSSYEQYF. The CDR3 DNA follows: TGTGCCAGCAGCGTAGTCGGGAGCTCCTACGAGCAGTACTTC.

V is TRBV6-5 and J is TRBJ2-7; D remains unclear. Germline V gene lookup returns CDR1 MNHEY and CDR2 SVGAGI. The CDR3 length is 14 residues. Trimming removed 0 bases from V and 3 bases from J, with 9 bases in between. Here the CDR3 DNA reads TGTGCCAGCAGTTACTCCGCTTTAAACTACGAGCAGTACTTC. Translation: CASSYSALNYEQYF.

This chain links TRBV7-9 with TRBJ1-2, with 8 bases fitting TRBD1. The CDR3 is 14 amino acids. CDR1 SEHNR and CDR2 FQNEAQ come from the germline V gene (reference sequence). V lost 5 bases and J lost 4; bases outside the gene matches: 6. The CDR3 DNA follows: TGTGCCAGCAGCCAGGCCGGGACAGGCTATGGCTACACCTTC. This encodes CASSQAGTGYGYTF.

J is TRBJ2-3 and V is TRBV4-3, with D possibly being TRBD2 (5 bases). CDR3 size: 16 residues. Trimming shortened V by 4 bases and J by 5 bases, and 19 bases separated the two germline ends. The germline gives CDR1 LGHNA, CDR2 YSLEER. CDR3 sequence reads: CASSPRRAEAGDTQYF. CDR3 nucleotides: TGCGCCAGCAGCCCGCGGCGGGCGGAGGCAGGAGATACGCAGTATTTT.

The V call is TRBV16, the J call TRBJ2-1; possibly TRBD2 for D (5 bases). Germline CDR1 KGHSY, CDR2 FQNENV. V lost 0 bases and J 6 bases, leaving 9 bases between the germline ends. This CDR3 contains 14 residues. As DNA, the CDR3 is TGTGCCAGCAGCCAATCCAGCGGCTTCAATGAGCAGTTCTTC. Its protein product is CASSQSSGFNEQFF.

The rearrangement links TRBV11-3 to TRBJ2-3; 8 nucleotides line up with TRBD2. Germline assignment: CDR1 SGHNT and CDR2 YENEEA. The CDR3 sequence is 13 residues long. With V trimmed by 5 bases and J by 4 bases, 2 bases remained unmatched. The CDR3 loop reads CASSGLASDTQYF. The CDR3 DNA is TGTGCCAGCAGCGGACTAGCTTCAGATACGCAGTATTTT.

The rearrangement joins TRBV4-1 to TRBJ1-2; maybe TRBD1 (6 bases). The V gene lost 3 bases and the J gene lost 4 bases, with 15 bases spanning the gap. Germline-derived CDR1 and CDR2 are MGHRA and YSYEKL. This CDR3 has 15 amino acids. The CDR3 reads CASSHDRGPLYGYTF. CDR3 nucleotide sequence: TGCGCCAGCAGCCATGACCGGGGGCCCCTCTATGGCTACACCTTC.

V gene TRBV18 combines with J gene TRBJ2-3; 9 bases agree with TRBD2. Losses at the gene ends were 3 bases for V and 0 bases for J; bases not matched to a gene: 16. CDR1 KGHSH and CDR2 LQKENI come from the germline V gene. The CDR3 sequence is 20 residues long. Here the CDR3 reads CASSPMRGLAGPTSTDTQYF. The DNA for the CDR3 is TGTGCCAGCTCACCCATGAGGGGGCTAGCGGGGCCTACTAGCACAGATACGCAGTATTTT.